This TCR beta chain was captured by sequencing in a study of T cell responses to AZD1222 COVID-19 vaccine. General observations from the study: Spike-specific TCR breadth and depth went up after people got two AZD1222 doses. The study sampled repertoires only after the peak T cell response.

Profiled with immunoSEQ multiplex PCR; TCRdb holds only in-frame clones, not every one. The sample has around 110,000 clones; about 90% are singletons. The CDR3 consists of 15 residues. The trim removed 3 bases at V and 2 bases at J, leaving 3 bases unmatched. CDR1 and CDR2 (germline): SGDLS, YYNGEE. As to this clone: Its antigen remains unidentified.

The sequence was collected from an adult in good health. The V gene is TRBV9, the J gene TRBJ2-3, with 10 bases that match TRBD2. Sequencing used peripheral blood, obtained on day 0 of AZD1222 vaccination. CDR3 DNA: TGTGCCAGCAGCGGAAGCGGGGGGGCCACAGATACGCAGTATTTT. Translated: CASSGSGGATDTQYF.